This T cell receptor beta chain stems from a study of T-cell reconstitution after alpha-beta-depleted transplantation in children (TCRdb year 2016). Context from the whole study: Using TCR repertoire profiling, the study quantitatively followed how T-cell immune reconstitution unfolded in children after TCRalphabeta/CD19-depleted allogeneic hematopoietic cell transplantation. Overall study results and their limits: In some patients, the high TCRbeta diversity seen at day 60 was put down to recipient T cells and intrathymic progenitors that had survived conditioning. Hyperexpanded clone frequencies declined over subsequent months; after one year, T-cell counts and TCRbeta diversity were mostly attributed to newly produced T cells. The apparently early recovery of alphabetaT-cell counts about two months after transplant reportedly depended on only several hundred rapidly expanded clones that came from non-depleted graft cells.

Libraries were built with PCR. The sequencing machine was an Illumina HiSeq 2500. To normalize quantification of the TCRbeta repertoire, the TCR libraries were built with molecular barcoding that relied on unique molecular identifiers. TCRdb trimmed public reads at Q25 via fastp, called clones via MiXCR and kept in-frame beta chains. Identical CDR3 proteins give one entry, which carries the most common genes and DNA. The table for this sample lists about 300,000 distinct CDR3 sequences; about 9.5% of them were counted only once. The ten largest make up over 6% of the sample. Reading the label with the study, this specimen's treatment or condition is: allogeneic hematopoietic cell transplantation with graft depleted of TCRalphabeta T cells and CD19 B cells. TCRalphabeta/CD19-depleted allogeneic hematopoietic cell grafts were given to the transplant recipients, all of whom were children. Trimmed from V: 2 bases; trimmed from J: 5 bases; junction bases lacking a gene match: 13. The CDR3, from cysteine to phenylalanine, totals 17 residues. The CDR3 DNA has 51 bases and is translated from base 1. Looking up the germline V gene (reference sequence) yields CDR1 SGHNT and CDR2 YYREEE.

Of note for this clonotype: What antigen it recognizes has not been identified. No much larger clone is present one base from it, and per-base qualities are unavailable.

The chain uses TRBV5-4 and TRBJ2-5, with 9 central nucleotides matching TRBD2. The source material was PBMCs, sampled before TCRalphabeta/CD19-depleted stem cell transplant. This TCR was recovered from a boy less than two years old with acute myeloid leukemia, due to receive a stem cell transplant. The DNA is TGTGCCAGCAGCTTAACTTGGGTAGCGGGAGATTTTGAGACCCAGTACTTC. Its translation is CASSLTWVAGDFETQYF.